This TCR beta chain stems from a study of T cell responses to AZD1222 COVID-19 vaccine. General study results and limits: Increases in Spike-specific TCR breadth and depth were seen after two AZD1222 doses. Among the donors, most were white British and more were female, and clonal diversity was possibly underestimated. All repertoire sampling was performed exclusively after the peak T cell response.

This CDR3 spans 15 amino acids. Germline loops: CDR1 SGHKS, CDR2 YYEKEE (reference sequence). The V and J ends lost 2 bases and 0 bases respectively, with 11 bases between them. On this clone: Its antigen is as yet unknown.

Using immunoSEQ multiplex PCR, the repertoire was profiled, and TCRdb retains in-frame clones only, with some absent. The sample records approximately 170,000 clones, about 90% being singletons. The sequence derives from an adult who received the AZD1222 COVID-19 vaccine. The rearrangement uses TRBV5-5 and TRBJ1-1; D is possibly TRBD1 (6 bases). Source: peripheral blood, taken 28 days after the second AZD1222 dose. The CDR3 DNA is TGTGCCAGCAGCTTTGATCGACAGGTGAACACTGAAGCTTTCTTT. Translated: CASSFDRQVNTEAFF.